Below, one TCR beta chain is given with its context. TCRdb's copy holds only in-frame clones and misses some; the assay was immunoSEQ multiplex PCR. The sample shows about 150,000 clones, approximately 86% of them seen only once. As to time point: blood 2 weeks post-SBRT. Treatment reported: 15 Gy SBRT to primary tumor, nephrectomy 4 weeks later. The CDR3 is made up of 15 amino acids. Trimming left V 3 bases short and J 3 bases short, with 15 bases between. The germline V gene encodes CDR1 LNHDA and CDR2 SQIVND (reference sequence). This specimen comes from a study of radiation and T cells in renal cell carcinoma.

The chain has TRBV19 and TRBJ2-7; D tentatively reads TRBD1 or TRBD2 (5 bases each). The sample was blood, taken from a patient whose treatment included radiotherapy and nephrectomy. The clonotype was recovered from a woman in her 50s with renal cell carcinoma. This chain's CDR3 is CASSISGTYNYEQYF. The CDR3 nucleotides are TGTGCCAGTAGTATCTCCGGGACCTACAACTACGAGCAGTACTTC.